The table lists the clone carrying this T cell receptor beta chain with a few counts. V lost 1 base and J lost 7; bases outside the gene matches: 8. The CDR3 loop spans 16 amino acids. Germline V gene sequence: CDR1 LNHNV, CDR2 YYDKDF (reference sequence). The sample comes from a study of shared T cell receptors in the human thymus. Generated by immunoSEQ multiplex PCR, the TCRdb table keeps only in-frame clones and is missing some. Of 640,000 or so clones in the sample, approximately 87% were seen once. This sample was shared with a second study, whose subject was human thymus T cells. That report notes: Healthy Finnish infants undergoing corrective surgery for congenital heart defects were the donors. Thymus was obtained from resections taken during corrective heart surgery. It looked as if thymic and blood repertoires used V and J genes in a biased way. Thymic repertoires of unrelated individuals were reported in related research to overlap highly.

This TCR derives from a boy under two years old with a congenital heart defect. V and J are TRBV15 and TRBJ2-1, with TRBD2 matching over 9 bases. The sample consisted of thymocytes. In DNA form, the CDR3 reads TGTGCCACCAGCAGAGGCGCGGGAGGGAAGGAAAATGAGCAGTTCTTC. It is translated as CATSRGAGGKENEQFF.